This T cell receptor beta chain was retrieved from a study of human T cells and chemical hapten exposure. Indicated time point: pre-sensitization, week 0. Treatment indicated: therapeutic diphenylcyclopropenone sensitization with weekly scalp DPC. Only after blood had been drawn was each patch test applied. Using its own MiXCR run on the RACE reads, TCRdb lists one record per CDR3 protein. The table lists 300,000 to 450,000 distinct CDR3 sequences, 5% to 6.5% of them singletons. Germline lookup yields CDR1 SQVTM and CDR2 ANQGSEA. Deletions cut 6 bases from V and 2 bases from J, with 10 bases between. The CDR3 is made up of 12 amino acids. Ten or more counts support this clonotype.

This TCR was recovered from a woman in her fifties or sixties with alopecia areata. Some clones in this sample may be carry-over from other donors' samples. The rearrangement joins TRBV29-1 to TRBJ2-5; tentatively, D is TRBD2 (6 bases). Material: whole blood, obtained in connection with sensitization to the hapten diphenylcyclopropenone (DPC). CDR3 sequence: CSVRDGQETQYF. The CDR3 region has the DNA TGCAGCGTGCGGGACGGACAAGAGACCCAGTACTTC. The full variable domain, rest sourced from reference TRBV29-1 and TRBJ2-5, is SAVISQKPSRDICQRGTSLTIQCQVDSQVTMMFWYRQQPGQSLTLIATANQGSEATYESGFVIDKFPISRPNLTFSTLTVSNMSPEDSSIYLCSVRDGQETQYFGPGTRLLVL.